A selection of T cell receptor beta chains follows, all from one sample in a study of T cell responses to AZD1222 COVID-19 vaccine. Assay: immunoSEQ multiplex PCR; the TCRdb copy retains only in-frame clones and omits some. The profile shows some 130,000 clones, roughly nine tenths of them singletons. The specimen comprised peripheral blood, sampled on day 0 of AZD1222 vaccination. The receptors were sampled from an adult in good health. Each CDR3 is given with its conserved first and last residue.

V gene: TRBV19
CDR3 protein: CASSTGTAWTEAFF

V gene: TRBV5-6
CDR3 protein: CASSSPGLAGGRFF

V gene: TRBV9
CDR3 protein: CASSPRAIGDTEAFF

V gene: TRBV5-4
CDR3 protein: CASSGTGAGAYNEQFF

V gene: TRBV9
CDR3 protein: CASSVEGGLDTGELFF

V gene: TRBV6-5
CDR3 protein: CASSYGGSWEKLFF

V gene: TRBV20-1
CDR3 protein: CSARAGYEQYF

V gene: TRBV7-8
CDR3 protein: CASSFSGGYQPQHF

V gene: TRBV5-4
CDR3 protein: CASSADRVGTEAFF

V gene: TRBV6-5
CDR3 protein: CASSPDRSSSPLHF

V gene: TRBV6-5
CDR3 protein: CASKIGGANTEAFF

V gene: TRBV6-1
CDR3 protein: CASSEAARGLFYGYTF

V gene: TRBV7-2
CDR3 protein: CASSLAGPSAFF

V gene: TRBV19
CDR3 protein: CASKIERGGRINEQFF

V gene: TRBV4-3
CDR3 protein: CASSQGGPGQGAEGYTF

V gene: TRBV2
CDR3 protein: CASGEYEQYF

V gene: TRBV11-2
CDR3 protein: CASSSRLAGRKETQYF

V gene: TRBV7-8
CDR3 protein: CASSRTIQETQYF

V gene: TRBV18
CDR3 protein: CASSPLRTGMNTEAFF

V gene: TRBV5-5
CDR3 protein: CASSPDRGRSYEQYF

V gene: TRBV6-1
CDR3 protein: CASSERWSEGNQPQHF

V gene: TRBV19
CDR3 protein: CASSWGLAGSYNEQFF

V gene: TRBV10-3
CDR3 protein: CAISEGTGNNSPLHF

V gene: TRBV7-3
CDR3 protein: CASSPAGGRNTEAFF

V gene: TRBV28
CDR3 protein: CASRQGTGRGNEQFF

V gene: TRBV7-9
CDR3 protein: CASSQRVTDTQYF

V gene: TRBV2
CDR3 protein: CASQGGEGNTIYF

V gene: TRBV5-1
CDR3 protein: CASGRDYYEQYF

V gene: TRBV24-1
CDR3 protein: CATSDFKAGMHTDTQYF

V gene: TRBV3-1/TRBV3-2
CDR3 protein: CASSQVGLLRTEAFF

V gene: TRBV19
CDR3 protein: CASSIGGWTEAFF

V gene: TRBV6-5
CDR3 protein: CASSPGTSVEQFF

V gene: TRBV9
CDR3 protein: CASRDTYYGYTF

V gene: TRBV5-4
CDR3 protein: CASSLGGSGGTYNEQFF

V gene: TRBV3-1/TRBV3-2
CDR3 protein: CASSQGTPNYSNQPQHF

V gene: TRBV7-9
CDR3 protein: CASSLGSVTVTDTQYF

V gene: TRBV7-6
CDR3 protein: CASSPARTSGNTIYF

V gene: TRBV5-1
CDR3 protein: CASSLARVEDTQYF

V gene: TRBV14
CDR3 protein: CASSRAGYGQPQHF

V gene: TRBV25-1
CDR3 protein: CASSEMGRDEQFF

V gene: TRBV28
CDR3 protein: CASTGSNQPQHF

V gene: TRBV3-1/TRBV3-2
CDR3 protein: CASSQDREVSGYTF

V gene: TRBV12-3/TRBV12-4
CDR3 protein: CASSLASNQPQHF

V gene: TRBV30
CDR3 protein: CAWSQGTVGGNQPQHF

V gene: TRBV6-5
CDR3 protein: CASSYKTGTGNEKLFF

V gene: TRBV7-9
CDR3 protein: CASSLDRGGNIQYF

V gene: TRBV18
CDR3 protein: CASSGQGLNEQYF

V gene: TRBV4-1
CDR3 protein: CASSQVEGVAAEAFF

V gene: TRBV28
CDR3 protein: CASSRSGLLYQETQYF

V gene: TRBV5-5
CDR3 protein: CASSLLGRGNNSPLHF

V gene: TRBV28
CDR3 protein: CASMVVYSNQPQHF

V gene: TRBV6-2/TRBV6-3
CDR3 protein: CASSYSWGTSGELFEYF

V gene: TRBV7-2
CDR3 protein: CASSLGVGSNGYTF

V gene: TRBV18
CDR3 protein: CASSPSSEADTQYF

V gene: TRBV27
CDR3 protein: CASSPFEELAKDTQYF

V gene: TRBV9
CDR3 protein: CASSVGGATYEQYF

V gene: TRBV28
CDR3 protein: CASRRRQGFYEQYF

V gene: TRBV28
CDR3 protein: CASRSGYGQETQYF

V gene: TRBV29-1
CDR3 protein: CSVDRAEAFF